The 32 T cell receptor beta chains below all came from one sample that was sequenced in a study of blood T cells in healthy people across ages. A second PCR of about 7 to 11 cycles used a sample-barcoded 5' primer and a J-beta primer mix. TCRdb called the 5' RACE reads again in MiXCR, with one record for every CDR3 protein. The sample includes over a million distinct CDR3 sequences, approximately 38% of them seen just once. The sequenced material came from blood. The receptors here all came from a young woman in good health.

This sequence joins TRBV20-1 and TRBJ1-1, with no clear D. V lost 0 bases and J 1 base, leaving 6 bases between the germline ends. Per germline, CDR1 DFQATT and CDR2 SNEGSKA (reference sequence). The CDR3 runs 13 residues. CDR3 DNA sequence: TGCAGTGCTAGAGATTCGGGGAACACTGAAGCTTTCTTT. Protein sequence: CSARDSGNTEAFF.

J is TRBJ1-1 and V is TRBV6-1; 10 bases align to TRBD1. This CDR3 has 16 residues. The V and J ends lost 1 base and 3 bases, in that order; junction bases with no gene match: 5. Germline V gene sequence: CDR1 MNHNS, CDR2 SASEGT. The CDR3 DNA follows: TGTGCCAGCAGTGAAGGAAGGGACAGGGGAGACACTGAAGCTTTCTTT. Amino acid sequence: CASSEGRDRGDTEAFF.

On this clonotype itself: Compared with germline, one end of the junction differs, possibly owing to a read error. V gene TRBV2 combines with J gene TRBJ2-2; D is possibly TRBD2 (6 bases). The CDR3 sequence is 15 residues long. Per germline, CDR1 SNHLY and CDR2 FYNNEI. In DNA, the CDR3 is TGTACCAGCAGTGCCCGGGACTCAGCGTACGGGGAGCTGTTTTTT. The encoded protein is CTSSARDSAYGELFF.

The gene calls are TRBV20-1 and TRBJ2-5; D perhaps matches TRBD2 (7 bases). V was shortened by 5 bases and J by 1 base, with 17 bases between the two germline ends. Germline V gene sequence: CDR1 DFQATT, CDR2 SNEGSKA (reference sequence). CDR3 size: 15 residues. The DNA for the CDR3 is TGCAGTGCTTCCCCGGCGGGGGCTACCCAAGAGACCCAGTACTTC. Its protein is CSASPAGATQETQYF.

About this clonotype: One end of the junction fails to match germline, which may point to a read error. The chain is built from TRBV6-5 and TRBJ2-1; D not certain. The CDR3 consists of 14 residues. The germline V gene has CDR1 MNHEY and CDR2 SVGAGI. This CDR3 reads CASSDSDVGDEQFF. As DNA, the CDR3 is TGTGCCAGCAGTGACTCCGACGTGGGCGATGAGCAGTTCTTC.

This clonotype was observed a few times. The genes are TRBV20-1 and TRBJ2-1; 9 nucleotides align to TRBD2. V trimming: 6 bases; J trimming: 0 bases; junction bases outside the gene matches: 3. CDR1 is DFQATT and CDR2 is SNEGSKA in the germline V gene (reference sequence). The CDR3 contains 14 residues. The CDR3: CSALAGISYNEQFF. In DNA form, the CDR3 reads TGCAGTGCGCTAGCGGGGATCTCCTACAATGAGCAGTTCTTC.

The chain carries TRBV13 and TRBJ2-7, with 8 bases fitting TRBD1. The CDR3 spans 19 residues. Germline V gives CDR1 PRHDT, CDR2 FYEKMQ (reference sequence). The V and J ends lost 0 bases and 7 bases, in that order; junction bases with no gene match: 20. CDR3 in amino acids: CASSLGSGRGRAITNEQYF. The CDR3 region has the DNA TGTGCCAGCAGCTTAGGCTCAGGCAGGGGGCGCGCAATCACCAATGAGCAGTACTTC.

The chain links TRBV11-3 to TRBJ2-3; a possible D gene is TRBD1 (5 bases). The V end lost 4 bases, the J end lost 0 bases, and 17 bases lay between the germline ends. The CDR3 spans 17 residues. CDR1 and CDR2 from the germline V gene are SGHNT and YENEEA. In DNA, the CDR3 is TGTGCCAGCAGCTCCGGGTGGGGCGGAAAAAGCACAGATACGCAGTATTTT. Translated: CASSSGWGGKSTDTQYF.

In its sample, this clonotype was seen a few times. This chain joins TRBV12-3 or TRBV12-4 and TRBJ2-5; D not certain. The CDR3 length is 13 residues. Trimming pared 2 bases from V and 3 bases from J, leaving 7 bases between. This CDR3 reads CASSLMFEETQYF. DNA for the CDR3: TGTGCCAGCAGTTTAATGTTTGAAGAGACCCAGTACTTC.

This clonotype was picked up a small number of times. J is TRBJ2-7 and V is TRBV2, with D perhaps given as TRBD1 or TRBD2 (5 bases each). Germline CDR1 and CDR2: SNHLY and FYNNEI. This CDR3 contains 15 residues. Deletions cut 6 bases from V and 4 bases from J, with 19 bases between. The CDR3 bases are TGTGCCAGCAGACAGTCAGGGTTTCGGGGTTACGAGCAGTACTTC. It translates to CASRQSGFRGYEQYF.

This clonotype showed up just a few times. This chain joins TRBV7-2 and TRBJ1-1; D gene uncertain. V lost 5 bases and J 4 bases, leaving 17 bases between the germline ends. CDR3 size: 15 residues. Germline V lookup: CDR1 SGHTA, CDR2 FQGNSA. CDR3 DNA sequence: TGTGCCAGCAGCCCGCTGATCGGGGTTGGCACTGAAGCTTTCTTT. Encoded protein: CASSPLIGVGTEAFF.

The chain couples TRBV10-3 to TRBJ2-7, with TRBD1 identical over 9 bases. This CDR3 spans 13 amino acids. Per the germline V gene, CDR1 is ENHRY and CDR2 is SYGVKD. V dropped 4 bases and J dropped 6; count of bases not matched to a gene: 4. CDR3 protein: CAISGETGGEQYF. The CDR3 DNA is TGTGCCATCAGTGGAGAGACAGGGGGCGAGCAGTACTTC.

This clonotype has only a few counts. The chain is built from TRBV27 and TRBJ1-2; D uncertain. V lost 0 bases, J lost 4 bases, and 6 bases lay in between. The germline V gene has CDR1 MNHEY and CDR2 SMNVEV (reference sequence). The CDR3 covers 13 residues. This CDR3 reads CASSLSVAYGYTF. CDR3 DNA sequence: TGTGCCAGCAGTTTATCTGTGGCCTATGGCTACACCTTC.

The chain carries TRBV5-1 and TRBJ2-2; D gene unclear. Germline V CDR1 and CDR2: SGHRS, YFSETQ. V shed 4 bases and J shed 1 base, with 17 bases lying between them. The CDR3 is made up of 17 amino acids. The CDR3 protein is CASSPRTVIGNTGELFF. The CDR3 region has the DNA TGCGCCAGCAGCCCGAGGACCGTTATAGGGAACACCGGGGAGCTGTTTTTT.

The chain is built from TRBV18 and TRBJ2-1, with 7 nucleotides matching TRBD1. Trimming took 4 bases from V and 10 from J; bases not matched to a gene: 7. CDR3 length: 13 amino acids. Germline assignment: CDR1 KGHSH and CDR2 LQKENI. CDR3 sequence (DNA): TGTGCCAGCTCACGTGACAGGGTCTACGAGCAGTTCTTC. It is translated as CASSRDRVYEQFF.

The chain combines TRBV5-5 with TRBJ2-7; D remains ambiguous. The CDR3 is made up of 12 amino acids. In germline, CDR1 is SGHKS, CDR2 YYEKEE (reference sequence). Trimming removed 7 bases from V and 4 bases from J, with 12 bases in between. The DNA of the CDR3 is TGTGCCAGCGGTATCTTGATGTACGAGCAGTACTTC. Residues: CASGILMYEQYF.

V usage is TRBV5-1 and J usage is TRBJ2-1; 14 bases match TRBD2. Matching the DNA end better, TRBJ2-7 makes the J call doubtful. This CDR3 has 15 amino acids. Per the germline V gene, CDR1 is SGHRS and CDR2 is YFSETQ. CDR3 DNA: TGCGCCAGCAGAAGCGGGACTAGCGGGAGTGATGAGCAGTACTTC. It is translated as CASRSGTSGSDEQYF.

This clonotype showed up just a few times. The V call is TRBV15, the J call TRBJ1-4, with D unresolved. The V gene's germline CDR1 is LNHNV and CDR2 YYDKDF (reference sequence). CDR3 length: 12 residues. The V gene lost 5 bases and the J gene lost 6 bases, with 7 bases spanning the gap. In DNA, the CDR3 is TGTGCCACCAGCCCCGGGTATGAAAAACTGTTTTTT. This gives the protein CATSPGYEKLFF.

The J gene is TRBJ2-5, the V gene TRBV20-1; 8 nucleotides match TRBD2. With the DNA end fitting TRBJ2-7 better, the J assignment may be wrong. The CDR3 consists of 14 residues. Germline V lookup: CDR1 DFQATT, CDR2 SNEGSKA (reference sequence). The chain's CDR3 is CSASGGVPHFEQYF. The CDR3 bases are TGCAGTGCTAGCGGGGGGGTCCCACACTTCGAGCAGTACTTC.

The chain has TRBV5-1 and TRBJ2-7; 8 bases are shared with TRBD2. The J call may not be correct, given that the DNA end is closer to TRBJ2-4. The length of the CDR3 is 15 residues. Germline loops: CDR1 SGHRS, CDR2 YFSETQ. CDR3 protein: CASSVRGGFGDIQYF. The CDR3 nucleotides are TGCGCCAGCAGCGTACGGGGGGGGTTTGGAGACATTCAGTACTTC.

The chain carries TRBV6-6 and TRBJ2-7; 7 bases are shared with TRBD1. The CDR3 contains 15 residues. V was pared by 2 bases and J by 6 bases, with 10 bases of the junction left unmatched. Per the germline V gene, CDR1 is MNHNY and CDR2 is SVGAGI (reference sequence). This CDR3 is CASSYPKQGYGEQYF. The DNA of the CDR3 is TGTGCCAGCAGTTACCCCAAACAGGGGTATGGCGAGCAGTACTTC.

In this sample, this clonotype turned up a few times. V and J are TRBV5-5 and TRBJ2-4, with 8 positions matching TRBD1. V shed 4 bases, J shed 1 base, and the junction held 4 bases outside the gene matches. The CDR3 consists of 15 residues. CDR1 is SGHKS, CDR2 YYEKEE, per germline (reference sequence). The CDR3 coding sequence is TGTGCCAGCAGCCCGAGGACAGGGGCCAAAAACATTCAGTACTTC. Protein product: CASSPRTGAKNIQYF.

The CDR3: CASSYSNNGNYGYTF. In DNA, the CDR3 is TGTGCCAGCAGTTACTCGAATAATGGGAACTATGGCTACACCTTC. The V and J genes are TRBV6-5 and TRBJ1-2, with D unresolved. Germline CDR1 MNHEY, CDR2 SVGAGI. Trimming took 0 bases from V and 2 from J, leaving 10 bases between them. CDR3 length: 15 amino acids.

The V gene is TRBV6-1, the J gene TRBJ2-7; TRBD1 matches 7 bases. The V gene end was trimmed by 3 bases and the J gene end by 6 bases; junction bases not matched to a gene: 5. The CDR3 runs to 13 residues. The germline V gene has CDR1 MNHNS and CDR2 SASEGT. CDR3 protein: CASSDSPGGEQYF. The CDR3 DNA reads as TGTGCCAGCAGTGACTCGCCAGGGGGCGAGCAGTACTTC.

Worth noting for this clonotype: One end of the junction is discordant with germline, which a read error may explain. The rearrangement uses TRBV10-3 and TRBJ2-1, with 8 bases identical to TRBD2. Germline V gene lookup returns CDR1 ENHRY and CDR2 SYGVKD. CDR3 length: 13 amino acids. This chain's CDR3 is CVIGGLAGNEQFF. The CDR3 DNA sequence: TGTGTCATCGGCGGACTAGCTGGCAATGAGCAGTTCTTC.

V usage is TRBV2 and J usage is TRBJ2-2; the match to TRBD2 covers 7 bases. V gave up 7 bases and J gave up 7 bases; unmatched junction bases: 9. The CDR3 is 14 residues long. Germline V gene data show CDR1 as SNHLY and CDR2 as FYNNEI. DNA for the CDR3: TGTGCCAGCAAGTGGCGGGAGAAGTACGGGGAGCTGTTTTTT. Amino acids: CASKWREKYGELFF.

The chain couples TRBV10-3 to TRBJ2-7; D not resolved. Germline V CDR1 and CDR2: ENHRY, SYGVKD. The CDR3 has 15 residues. The V and J ends lost 0 bases and 3 bases respectively, with 12 bases between them. Here the CDR3 DNA reads TGTGCCATCAGTGAGTCGGGCGAACTGGGCTACGAGCAGTACTTC. This encodes CAISESGELGYEQYF.

Worth noting for this clonotype: One end of the junction is discordant with germline, which a read error may explain. The chain has TRBV20-1 and TRBJ1-3; D not certain. From germline, CDR1 is DFQATT and CDR2 SNEGSKA (reference sequence). The CDR3 is made up of 13 amino acids. CDR3 region: CSAREASGTTIYF. The CDR3 coding sequence is TGCAGTGCTAGAGAGGCAAGTGGAACCACCATATATTTT.

This clonotype was seen once. The germline gene is not matched at one end of the junction; a read error may be the cause. The chain recombines TRBV30 with TRBJ1-4; D gene unclear. The CDR3 spans 14 residues. Germline CDR1 GTSNPN, CDR2 SVGIG (reference sequence). Here the CDR3 DNA reads TGTGCGTGGACCCTCGGTTCAACTAATGAAAAACTGTTTTTT. This sequence encodes CAWTLGSTNEKLFF.

The chain joins TRBV11-2 to TRBJ1-1; no clear D. V lost 7 bases to trimming and J lost 1 base, with 10 bases between them. The germline CDR1 and CDR2 sequences are SGHAT and FQNNGV. The CDR3 consists of 13 residues. The CDR3 here is CASISRRNTEAFF. CDR3 bases: TGTGCCAGCATCTCCCGTAGGAACACTGAAGCTTTCTTT.

The V gene is TRBV7-8, the J gene TRBJ2-3, with unresolved D. From germline, CDR1 is SGHVS and CDR2 FQNEAQ. The CDR3 consists of 13 residues. Trimming stripped 5 bases from V and 6 bases from J, with 12 bases between. CDR3 sequence reads: CASSEDPGDTQYF. The DNA of the CDR3 is TGTGCCAGCAGCGAGGACCCGGGTGATACGCAGTATTTT.

In its sample, this clonotype was seen once. The chain recombines TRBV12-5 with TRBJ2-5; the match to TRBD2 covers 12 bases. V lost 7 bases, J lost 11 bases, and 14 bases stayed unmatched. The CDR3 has 15 residues. Germline values: CDR1 LGHNT, CDR2 FRNRAP. This CDR3 is CASVRTSGAPNEQYF. Written as DNA, the CDR3 is TGTGCTAGTGTCCGGACTAGCGGGGCCCCCAATGAGCAGTACTTC.